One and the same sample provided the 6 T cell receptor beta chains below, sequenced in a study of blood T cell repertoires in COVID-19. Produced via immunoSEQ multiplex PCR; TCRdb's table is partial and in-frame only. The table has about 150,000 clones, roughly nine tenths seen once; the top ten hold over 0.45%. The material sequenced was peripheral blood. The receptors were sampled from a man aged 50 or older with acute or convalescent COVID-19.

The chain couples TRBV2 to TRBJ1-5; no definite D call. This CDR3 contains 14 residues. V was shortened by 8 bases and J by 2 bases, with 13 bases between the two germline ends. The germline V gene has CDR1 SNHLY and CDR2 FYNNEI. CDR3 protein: CASGRENGNQPQHF. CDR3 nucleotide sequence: TGTGCCAGCGGTAGGGAGAATGGCAATCAGCCCCAGCATTTT.

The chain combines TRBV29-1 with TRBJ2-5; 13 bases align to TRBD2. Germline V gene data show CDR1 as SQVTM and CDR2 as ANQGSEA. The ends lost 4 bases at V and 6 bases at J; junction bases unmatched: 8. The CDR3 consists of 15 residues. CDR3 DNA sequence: TGCAGCGTTGGACTAGCGGGAGGCCCTGGGCAGACCCAGTACTTC. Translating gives CSVGLAGGPGQTQYF.

CDR3 DNA: TGTGCCAGCAGCCTGCCGGGGGATAGGAAAGCTTTCTTT. Its translation is CASSLPGDRKAFF. V usage is TRBV11-2 and J usage is TRBJ1-1; tentatively, D is TRBD1 (5 bases). Germline V gene lookup returns CDR1 SGHAT and CDR2 FQNNGV. This CDR3 is 13 amino acids long. Trimming shortened V by 5 bases and J by 9 bases, and 16 bases separated the two germline ends. The whole variable domain, remainder taken from reference TRBV11-2 and TRBJ1-1, is EAGVAQSPRYKIIEKRQSVAFWCNPISGHATLYWYQQILGQGPKLLIQFQNNGVVDDSQLPKDRFSAERLKGVDSTLKIQPAKLEDSAVYLCASSLPGDRKAFFGQGTRLTVV.

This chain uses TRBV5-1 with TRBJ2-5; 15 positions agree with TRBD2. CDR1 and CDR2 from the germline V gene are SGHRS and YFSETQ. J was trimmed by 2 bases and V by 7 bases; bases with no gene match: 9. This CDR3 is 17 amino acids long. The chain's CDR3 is CASAPGTSGGKQETQYF. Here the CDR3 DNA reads TGCGCCAGCGCCCCCGGGACTAGCGGGGGGAAACAAGAGACCCAGTACTTC. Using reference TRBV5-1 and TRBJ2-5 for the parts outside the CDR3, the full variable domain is KAGVTQTPRYLIKTRGQQVTLSCSPISGHRSVSWYQQTPGQGLQFLFEYFSETQRNKGNFPGRFSGRQFSNSRSEMNVSTLELGDSALYLCASAPGTSGGKQETQYFGPGTRLLVL.

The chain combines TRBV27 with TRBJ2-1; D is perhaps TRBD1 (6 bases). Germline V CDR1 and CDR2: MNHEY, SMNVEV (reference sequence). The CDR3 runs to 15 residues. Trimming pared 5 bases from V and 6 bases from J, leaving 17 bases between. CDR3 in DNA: TGTGCCAGCAGTCCCGGTGTATACAGGGCCAATGAGCAGTTCTTC. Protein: CASSPGVYRANEQFF.

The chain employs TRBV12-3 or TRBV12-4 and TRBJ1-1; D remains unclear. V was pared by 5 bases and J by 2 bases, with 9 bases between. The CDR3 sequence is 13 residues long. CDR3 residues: CASSPRHNTEAFF. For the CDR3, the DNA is TGTGCCAGCAGTCCACGACACAACACTGAAGCTTTCTTT.